The next 13 T cell receptor beta chains were all read from a single sample in a study of T cell changes during pregnancy in multiple sclerosis. Only in-frame clones appear in the TCRdb table, and some are missing; sequencing was by immunoSEQ multiplex PCR. In the table there are tens of thousands of clones, 90% to 95% of which are singletons. The material was peripheral blood, obtained before pregnancy. The receptors shown here come from a female donor with multiple sclerosis, enrolled in a pregnancy study.

The chain employs TRBV5-1 and TRBJ1-1; 9 bases agree with TRBD1. Looked up from germline, CDR1 is SGHRS and CDR2 is YFSETQ. This CDR3 is built from 14 residues. The junction had 1 base not matched to a gene; V was cut back by 3 bases and J by 1 base. DNA for the CDR3: TGCGCCAGCAGCTCGGGACAGGGGAACACTGAAGCTTTCTTT. Translated, it gives CASSSGQGNTEAFF.

This chain uses TRBV5-1 with TRBJ2-5; TRBD1 aligns across 8 bases. V lost 4 bases and J lost 5; bases outside the gene matches: 7. Germline loops: CDR1 SGHRS, CDR2 YFSETQ. The CDR3 extends over 14 amino acids. CDR3 nucleotide sequence: TGCGCCAGCAGCCCGGACAGGGAAGGGGAGACCCAGTACTTC. Amino acid sequence: CASSPDREGETQYF. Complete variable domain (other parts from reference TRBV5-1 and TRBJ2-5): KAGVTQTPRYLIKTRGQQVTLSCSPISGHRSVSWYQQTPGQGLQFLFEYFSETQRNKGNFPGRFSGRQFSNSRSEMNVSTLELGDSALYLCASSPDREGETQYFGPGTRLLVL.

The chain carries TRBV6-5 and TRBJ1-2, with D possibly TRBD1 on 5 matching bases. This CDR3 contains 15 residues. Germline CDR1 MNHEY, CDR2 SVGAGI. V gave up 2 bases and J gave up 5 bases, with 15 bases separating them. CDR3 coding DNA: TGTGCCAGCAGTTACATCGTGGGGCCGGCGTATGGCTACACCTTC. Amino acid sequence: CASSYIVGPAYGYTF.

This clone has just one count. The CDR3 coding sequence is TGTGCCAGCAGCTTGGAGACTCTAGCGGCCACCTACGAGCAGTACTTC. Encoded protein: CASSLETLAATYEQYF. The genes are TRBV5-8 and TRBJ2-7; 7 bases are a match to TRBD2. V was pared by 0 bases and J by 2 bases, with 8 bases of the junction left unmatched. CDR3 size: 16 residues. Looked up from germline, CDR1 is SGHTS and CDR2 is YDEGEE.

The chain uses TRBV9 and TRBJ2-2, with 11 bases identical to TRBD2. The J segment lost 2 bases and the V segment lost 3 bases, leaving 9 bases of the junction unmatched. Germline V lookup: CDR1 SGDLS, CDR2 YYNGEE. The CDR3 is made up of 18 amino acids. CDR3 protein: CASSESIAGGRNTGELFF. The CDR3 region has the DNA TGTGCCAGCAGCGAATCTATAGCGGGGGGGCGAAACACCGGGGAGCTGTTTTTT.

The chain joins TRBV7-2 to TRBJ1-4; D remains ambiguous. Germline V gene lookup returns CDR1 SGHTA and CDR2 FQGNSA. The ends were cut back, 3 bases at V and 8 bases at J, with 4 bases in the middle. The CDR3 totals 11 residues. CDR3 nucleotide sequence: TGTGCCAGCAGCTTCGGGGAAAAACTGTTTTTT. Translated: CASSFGEKLFF.

The rearrangement joins TRBV2 to TRBJ2-5; D gene uncertain. The V gene lost 4 bases and the J gene lost 3 bases, with 9 bases spanning the gap. Looked up from germline, CDR1 is SNHLY and CDR2 is FYNNEI. CDR3 size: 13 residues. The CDR3 DNA is TGTGCCAGCAGTGTGGTAGACAAAGAGACCCAGTACTTC. Residues: CASSVVDKETQYF.

The rearrangement links TRBV5-4 to TRBJ2-3, with D tentatively TRBD2 (7 bases). CDR3 length equals 15 residues. V was clipped by 2 bases and J by 1 base, with 11 bases between them. Germline lookup yields CDR1 SGHNT and CDR2 YYREEE (reference sequence). CDR3 in amino acids: CASSFLGGGTDTQYF. DNA for the CDR3: TGTGCCAGCAGCTTCCTAGGGGGGGGCACAGATACGCAGTATTTT. The whole variable domain, remainder taken from reference TRBV5-4 and TRBJ2-3, is ETGVTQSPTHLIKTRGQQVTLRCSSQSGHNTVSWYQQALGQGPQFIFQYYREEENGRGNFPPRFSGLQFPNYSSELNVNALELDDSALYLCASSFLGGGTDTQYFGPGTRLTVL.

This sequence joins TRBV6-1 and TRBJ2-1, with TRBD2 matching over 7 bases. CDR1 and CDR2 from the germline V gene are MNHNS and SASEGT. The CDR3 has 11 residues. J was trimmed by 7 bases and V by 11 bases; bases with no gene match: 5. CDR3 nucleotides: TGTGCCGGCCGGGAGGCGAATGAGCAGTTCTTC. Protein product: CAGREANEQFF.

The CDR3 DNA is TGTGCCAGCAGCTCCGGGAGGACTAGCACAGATACGCAGTATTTT. It yields the protein CASSSGRTSTDTQYF. The rearrangement uses TRBV11-3 and TRBJ2-3, with TRBD2 matching over 7 bases. Germline values: CDR1 SGHNT, CDR2 YENEEA. The ends lost 4 bases at V and 0 bases at J; junction bases unmatched: 4. The CDR3 covers 15 residues.

The chain has TRBV5-6 and TRBJ2-7; possible D gene TRBD1, 5 bases. Germline V gene lookup returns CDR1 SGHDT and CDR2 YYEEEE. The CDR3 runs 17 residues. Trimming shortened V by 3 bases and J by 1 base, and 20 bases separated the two germline ends. The CDR3 DNA reads as TGTGCCAGCAGCTCCCGGCTTCTAGGGGCGCGATCCTACGAGCAGTACTTC. Its translation: CASSSRLLGARSYEQYF.

The chain links TRBV15 to TRBJ1-3, with D possibly being TRBD1 (5 bases). Germline V gene sequence: CDR1 LNHNV, CDR2 YYDKDF (reference sequence). Trimming pared 4 bases from V and 3 bases from J, leaving 19 bases between. The CDR3 is 17 residues long. The CDR3 is CATSTARRRGGGNTIYF. DNA for the CDR3: TGTGCCACCAGCACCGCACGGAGGAGGGGAGGTGGAAACACCATATATTTT.

V usage is TRBV2 and J usage is TRBJ2-1, with D possibly matching TRBD2 (6 bases). The germline CDR1 and CDR2 sequences are SNHLY and FYNNEI. The CDR3 loop spans 18 amino acids. The ends were cut back, 6 bases at V and 0 bases at J, with 21 bases in the middle. CDR3 nucleotide sequence: TGTGCCAGCAGCCCGGGACTCCTCCAGGCTGGCTCCTACAATGAGCAGTTCTTC. It translates to CASSPGLLQAGSYNEQFF.